One and the same sample provided the 31 T cell receptor beta chains below, sequenced in a study of blood T cell repertoires in COVID-19. TCRdb keeps only in-frame clones here, not all; method: immunoSEQ multiplex PCR. Among around 200,000 clones listed, roughly 84% were seen once. Specimen: peripheral blood. The receptors here all came from a person aged 65 to 79 with COVID-19, enrolled during active disease.

The CDR3, as DNA: TGTGCCAGCAGCTTGGGCGGACAGGGAGGGACTGGGGCTTTCTTT. It is translated as CASSLGGQGGTGAFF. This chain uses TRBV5-4 with TRBJ1-1; 8 bases match TRBD1. V shed 0 bases and J 11 bases; nucleotides not matched to a gene: 12. Germline V gives CDR1 SGHNT, CDR2 YYREEE (reference sequence). CDR3 length: 15 amino acids.

J is TRBJ1-1 and V is TRBV7-8; no clear D. V lost 1 base, J lost 4 bases, and 19 bases lay in between. The CDR3 is made up of 17 amino acids. Germline CDR1 SGHVS, CDR2 FQNEAQ. CDR3 region: CASSLVRPVRGITEAFF. DNA of the CDR3: TGTGCCAGCAGCTTAGTTAGACCGGTTCGGGGTATCACTGAAGCTTTCTTT.

The rearrangement links TRBV27 to TRBJ2-3; tentative D call: TRBD2 (5 bases). This CDR3 contains 13 residues. Trimming stripped 6 bases from V and 2 bases from J, with 9 bases between. CDR1 is MNHEY, CDR2 SMNVEV, per germline (reference sequence). The CDR3 loop reads CASRREVTDTQYF. The CDR3 DNA reads TGTGCCAGCAGGAGGGAAGTCACAGATACGCAGTATTTT.

The rearrangement uses TRBV2 and TRBJ2-1; D possibly corresponds to TRBD1 (5 bases). The V gene lost 6 bases and the J gene lost 6 bases, with 12 bases spanning the gap. This CDR3 is 13 amino acids long. CDR1 and CDR2 from the germline V gene are SNHLY and FYNNEI. CDR3 loop: CASRLTAPNEQFF. CDR3 DNA sequence: TGTGCCAGCAGATTGACAGCTCCCAATGAGCAGTTCTTC.

The V and J genes are TRBV10-3 and TRBJ2-7, with a tentative D call TRBD2 (6 bases). Germline V gene lookup returns CDR1 ENHRY and CDR2 SYGVKD. V was pared by 7 bases and J by 2 bases, with 15 bases between. The CDR3 is 14 amino acids. CDR3 nucleotide sequence: TGTGCCATCAACACGGGAGAGGTGGCCTACGAGCAGTACTTC. Amino acids: CAINTGEVAYEQYF.

The chain employs TRBV6-2 or TRBV6-3 and TRBJ2-1, with TRBD2 matching over 12 bases. CDR3 length: 15 amino acids. The germline V gene encodes CDR1 MNHEY and CDR2 SVGEGT. V shed 5 bases and J 9 bases; nucleotides not matched to a gene: 8. In nucleotides, the CDR3 is TGTGCCAGCAGTCTCCGGACTAGCGGGAAAGGTGAGCAGTTCTTC. The encoded protein is CASSLRTSGKGEQFF.

This sequence joins TRBV24-1 and TRBJ2-1, with TRBD1 matching over 7 bases. Trimming cost V 4 bases and J 6 bases; bases outside gene matches: 17. The CDR3 loop spans 18 amino acids. Germline-derived CDR1 and CDR2 are KGHDR and SFDVKD. The CDR3 is CATSDRTGTPYGFNEQFF. The CDR3 DNA sequence: TGTGCCACCAGTGACCGGACAGGAACCCCCTATGGGTTCAATGAGCAGTTCTTC.

The chain is built from TRBV5-1 and TRBJ2-1; D might be TRBD1 (6 bases). V lost 3 bases and J lost 5, with 18 bases in between. The CDR3 consists of 16 residues. Germline-derived CDR1 and CDR2 are SGHRS and YFSETQ. The CDR3 sequence is CASSWTPGAENNEQFF. The CDR3 region has the DNA TGCGCCAGCAGCTGGACCCCAGGGGCGGAGAACAATGAGCAGTTCTTC.

This rearrangement joins TRBV19 to TRBJ1-5, with a tentative D call TRBD1 (6 bases). Trimming stripped 7 bases from V and 3 bases from J, with 22 bases between. Germline V gives CDR1 LNHDA, CDR2 SQIVND (reference sequence). The CDR3 spans 17 residues. This chain's CDR3 is CASTSGAGARDNQPQHF. The CDR3 DNA sequence: TGTGCCAGTACCTCAGGGGCGGGGGCGCGGGACAATCAGCCCCAGCATTTT.

This clone was counted a few times. The rearrangement links TRBV7-9 to TRBJ2-7; D perhaps matches TRBD2 (5 bases). The CDR3 sequence is 13 residues long. Germline V gives CDR1 SEHNR, CDR2 FQNEAQ (reference sequence). V was trimmed by 5 bases and J by 7 bases, leaving 15 bases between them. CDR3 bases: TGTGCCAGCAGCCTGGCGGGCGCGCGGGAGCAGTACTTC. It specifies CASSLAGAREQYF.

As to this clone: Additional DNA sequences in this sample encode the identical CDR3. This sequence joins TRBV4-1 and TRBJ1-2, with 7 bases aligning to TRBD1. Germline V gene lookup returns CDR1 MGHRA and CDR2 YSYEKL. V was clipped by 1 base and J by 4 bases; unmatched bases: 6. The CDR3 spans 15 residues. As DNA, the CDR3 is TGCGCCAGCAGCCAAGGACAGGGCGCCTCCTATGGCTACACCTTC. It translates to CASSQGQGASYGYTF.

Here the CDR3 reads CASGLLRGGDSPLHF. The CDR3 DNA is TGTGCCAGCGGCCTCCTCAGGGGCGGTGATTCACCCCTCCACTTT. The chain has TRBV7-9 and TRBJ1-6, with D possibly matching TRBD1 (6 bases). The ends were cut back, 8 bases at V and 8 bases at J, with 19 bases in the middle. CDR1 and CDR2 from the germline V gene are SEHNR and FQNEAQ (reference sequence). This CDR3 is built from 15 residues. The entire variable domain, with the rest obtained from reference TRBV7-9 and TRBJ1-6, is as follows: DTGVSQNPRHKITKRGQNVTFRCDPISEHNRLYWYRQTLGQGPEFLTYFQNEAQLEKSRLLSDRFSAERPKGSFSTLEIQRTEQGDSAMYLCASGLLRGGDSPLHFGNGTRLTVT.

The V and J genes are TRBV30 and TRBJ1-5, with D uncertain. The germline V and J ends were trimmed by 8 bases and 5 bases, with 10 bases remaining between them. The CDR3 is made up of 11 amino acids. Germline values: CDR1 GTSNPN, CDR2 SVGIG (reference sequence). CDR3 nucleotide sequence: TGTGCCCGCCCCAGTCATCAGCCCCAGCATTTT. Amino acids: CARPSHQPQHF. Looking up the rest from reference TRBV30 and TRBJ1-5 gives the full variable domain: SQTIHQWPATLVQPVGSPLSLECTVEGTSNPNLYWYRQAAGRGLQLLFYSVGIGQISSEVPQNLSASRPQDRQFILSSKKLLLSDSGFYLCARPSHQPQHFGDGTRLSIL.

The chain employs TRBV28 and TRBJ1-5; 8 bases agree with TRBD1. Trimming took 6 bases from V and 5 from J; bases not matched to a gene: 9. Per germline, CDR1 MDHEN and CDR2 SYDVKM. This CDR3 region has 15 residues. CDR3 sequence: CASSSGQGNDQPQHF. CDR3 nucleotide sequence: TGTGCCAGCAGCTCCGGACAGGGCAATGATCAGCCCCAGCATTTT. Drawing the rest from reference TRBV28 and TRBJ1-5, the complete variable domain is DVKVTQSSRYLVKRTGEKVFLECVQDMDHENMFWYRQDPGLGLRLIYFSYDVKMKEKGDIPEGYSVSREKKERFSLILESASTNQTSMYLCASSSGQGNDQPQHFGDGTRLSIL.

The rearrangement links TRBV6-1 to TRBJ1-1; D gene uncertain. Germline V gene lookup returns CDR1 MNHNS and CDR2 SASEGT. This CDR3 is 15 amino acids long. Trimming removed 2 bases from V and 0 bases from J, with 10 bases in between. CDR3 nucleotides: TGTGCCAGCAGTGAAAGCCCGGGTCTGAACACTGAAGCTTTCTTT. This gives the protein CASSESPGLNTEAFF.

V is TRBV11-2 and J is TRBJ1-1, with D uncertain. The CDR3 contains 13 residues. V was shortened by 2 bases and J by 4 bases, with 8 bases between the two germline ends. The germline V gene encodes CDR1 SGHAT and CDR2 FQNNGV. In nucleotides, the CDR3 is TGTGCCAGCAGCTTACAGAGGATCACTGAAGCTTTCTTT. Its translation is CASSLQRITEAFF.

This rearrangement joins TRBV2 to TRBJ1-2; 8 bases map to TRBD1. The CDR3 has 15 residues. V dropped 6 bases and J dropped 4; count of bases not matched to a gene: 10. The germline V gene has CDR1 SNHLY and CDR2 FYNNEI. This CDR3 reads CASRADRGLVYGYTF. The DNA of the CDR3 is TGTGCCAGCAGGGCTGACAGGGGCCTGGTCTATGGCTACACCTTC.

This clone has just a few counts. The genes are TRBV15 and TRBJ2-1; TRBD1 agrees at 8 bases. Per the germline V gene, CDR1 is LNHNV and CDR2 is YYDKDF (reference sequence). This CDR3 spans 16 amino acids. With 5 bases clipped from V and 1 base from J, the junction kept 7 bases outside the gene matches. CDR3 sequence reads: CATSPRTGRSYNEQFF. The CDR3 nucleotides read TGTGCCACCAGCCCCCGGACAGGGAGGTCCTACAATGAGCAGTTCTTC.

V and J are TRBV7-2 and TRBJ2-7; D unresolved. The CDR3 consists of 14 residues. The V end lost 1 base, the J end lost 0 bases, and 7 bases lay between the germline ends. CDR1 and CDR2 (germline): SGHTA, FQGNSA. The CDR3 DNA reads TGTGCCAGCAGCTTAGACACCATCTCCTACGAGCAGTACTTC. It specifies CASSLDTISYEQYF.

This chain joins TRBV28 and TRBJ1-3; D remains unclear. The ends were cut back, 3 bases at V and 0 bases at J, with 6 bases in the middle. The CDR3 has 14 amino acids. The germline gives CDR1 MDHEN, CDR2 SYDVKM. Written as DNA, the CDR3 is TGTGCCAGCAGTTTGGCGGTCTCTGGAAACACCATATATTTT. It encodes CASSLAVSGNTIYF.

The chain recombines TRBV9 with TRBJ2-1; 7 bases map to TRBD1. The CDR3 sequence is 14 residues long. V shed 3 bases and J 6 bases; nucleotides not matched to a gene: 6. Germline V gene data show CDR1 as SGDLS and CDR2 as YYNGEE. The CDR3 loop reads CASSALQGINEQFF. The CDR3 DNA reads as TGTGCCAGCAGCGCCCTACAGGGGATCAATGAGCAGTTCTTC.

The rearrangement uses TRBV7-3 and TRBJ2-2; D might be TRBD2 (7 bases). The CDR3 has 15 residues. Trimming removed 5 bases at V and 0 bases at J, with 10 bases between. Per the germline V gene, CDR1 is SGHTA and CDR2 is FQGTGA. CDR3 coding DNA: TGTGCCAGCAGCCCCGGGGGGCCGAACACCGGGGAGCTGTTTTTT. It specifies CASSPGGPNTGELFF. The full variable domain, with the rest looked up from reference TRBV7-3 and TRBJ2-2, is GAGVSQTPSNKVTEKGKYVELRCDPISGHTALYWYRQSLGQGPEFLIYFQGTGAADDSGLPNDRFFAVRPEGSVSTLKIQRTERGDSAVYLCASSPGGPNTGELFFGEGSRLTVL.

This clone appeared a single time. The gene calls are TRBV29-1 and TRBJ2-3; 7 bases are a match to TRBD1. The CDR3 extends over 15 amino acids. J was trimmed by 3 bases and V by 6 bases; bases with no gene match: 12. Germline V gene lookup returns CDR1 SQVTM and CDR2 ANQGSEA. CDR3 sequence (DNA): TGCAGCGTCAACCCCAAACAACAGGGGACAGATACGCAGTATTTT. This translates into CSVNPKQQGTDTQYF.

This chain connects TRBV5-6 to TRBJ2-7; D ambiguous. The V gene's germline CDR1 is SGHDT and CDR2 YYEEEE. Trimming shortened V by 2 bases and J by 0 bases, and 3 bases separated the two germline ends. The CDR3 has 12 residues. The CDR3 DNA sequence: TGTGCCAGCAGCTTTAGCTCCTACGAGCAGTACTTC. This codes for CASSFSSYEQYF.

Here the CDR3 reads CASSLAAGGLLGEQFF. CDR3 in DNA: TGTGCCAGCAGCTTGGCGGCGGGAGGGCTATTAGGTGAGCAGTTCTTC. V is TRBV5-4 and J is TRBJ2-1, with 9 bases lining up with TRBD2. The CDR3 loop spans 16 amino acids. With 0 bases clipped from V and 9 bases from J, the junction kept 10 bases outside the gene matches. Germline V gene data show CDR1 as SGHNT and CDR2 as YYREEE (reference sequence).

V usage is TRBV19 and J usage is TRBJ1-5; possible D gene TRBD1, 5 bases. V was cut by 2 bases and J by 2 bases, with 7 bases left in between. Germline V gives CDR1 LNHDA, CDR2 SQIVND (reference sequence). The CDR3 runs to 14 residues. CDR3 DNA sequence: TGTGCCAGTAGTATACAGGGTGGCAATCAGCCCCAGCATTTT. It translates to CASSIQGGNQPQHF.

The rearrangement uses TRBV27 and TRBJ2-3, with 7 positions matching TRBD2. The length of the CDR3 is 15 residues. Germline CDR1 and CDR2: MNHEY and SMNVEV (reference sequence). V lost 3 bases to trimming and J lost 2 bases; unmatched junction nucleotides: 5. The DNA of the CDR3 is TGTGCCAGCAGTTTCGGGGGAGGGCCCACAGATACGCAGTATTTT. It translates to CASSFGGGPTDTQYF.

This chain connects TRBV19 to TRBJ1-5; TRBD1 might be the D (5 bases). The ends were cut back, 5 bases at V and 6 bases at J, with 14 bases in the middle. Per the germline V gene, CDR1 is LNHDA and CDR2 is SQIVND (reference sequence). The CDR3 consists of 14 residues. CDR3 loop: CASSLQEYAQPQHF. CDR3 DNA: TGTGCCAGTAGTTTACAGGAGTATGCTCAGCCCCAGCATTTT.

The chain couples TRBV5-1 to TRBJ1-2; a weak D match, TRBD1 (5 bases). V was cut by 1 base and J by 6 bases, with 19 bases left in between. The germline V gene encodes CDR1 SGHRS and CDR2 YFSETQ. This CDR3 region has 16 residues. In DNA form, the CDR3 reads TGCGCCAGCAGCTTGTTGGGGCCCCCCACGAAGGATGGCTACACCTTC. Translated, it gives CASSLLGPPTKDGYTF.

V is TRBV5-4 and J is TRBJ2-7; 9 bases are shared with TRBD2. The CDR3 spans 15 residues. Germline loops: CDR1 SGHNT, CDR2 YYREEE (reference sequence). V lost 1 base and J lost 2; bases outside the gene matches: 4. The CDR3 loop reads CASSLKGGGAYEQYF. CDR3 nucleotides: TGTGCCAGCAGCTTGAAGGGCGGGGGGGCCTACGAGCAGTACTTC.

V and J are TRBV5-6 and TRBJ2-1; 10 bases are shared with TRBD2. V shed 3 bases and J 5 bases; nucleotides not matched to a gene: 5. CDR3 length equals 15 residues. Germline CDR1 SGHDT, CDR2 YYEEEE. The CDR3 sequence is CASSSLAGAHNEQFF. The DNA of the CDR3 is TGTGCCAGCAGCTCGCTAGCGGGGGCCCACAATGAGCAGTTCTTC.